What follows are 23 T cell receptor beta chains derived from one specimen sequenced in a study of blood T cell repertoires in COVID-19. Assay used: immunoSEQ multiplex PCR; TCRdb lists only in-frame clones, some missing. This table has tens of thousands of clones, roughly 80% appearing once. The sample was peripheral blood. These receptors were obtained from a human donor in a cohort sampled during active COVID-19.

The rearrangement links TRBV10-1 to TRBJ2-1; 12 bases agree with TRBD2. The CDR3 has 17 amino acids. The germline V gene encodes CDR1 WNHNN and CDR2 SYGVQD (reference sequence). The V and J ends lost 3 bases and 8 bases, in that order; junction bases with no gene match: 11. The CDR3 DNA follows: TGCGCCAGCAGTGACCCCGCACTAGCGGGGGGCACAGATGAGCAGTTCTTC. This translates into CASSDPALAGGTDEQFF.

The chain links TRBV10-3 to TRBJ1-1; 10 bases agree with TRBD1. Germline-derived CDR1 and CDR2 are ENHRY and SYGVKD. V trimming: 8 bases; J trimming: 7 bases; junction bases outside the gene matches: 19. CDR3 length equals 17 residues. The CDR3 coding sequence is TGTGCCATCGGACAGGGGGGCGCCTCCACATTAACAGATGAAGCTTTCTTT. Translated: CAIGQGGASTLTDEAFF.

The chain uses TRBV18 and TRBJ2-1; 8 bases line up with TRBD1. Germline CDR1 reads KGHSH; CDR2 reads LQKENI. The J segment lost 4 bases and the V segment lost 2 bases, leaving 4 bases of the junction unmatched. There are 15 residues in the CDR3. The CDR3 loop reads CASSPGTGSYNEQFF. CDR3 bases: TGTGCCAGCTCACCAGGGACAGGTAGTTACAATGAGCAGTTCTTC.

The V and J genes are TRBV20-1 and TRBJ2-7; TRBD1 might be the D (5 bases). The CDR3 spans 13 residues. Germline V gene data show CDR1 as DFQATT and CDR2 as SNEGSKA (reference sequence). V was pared by 3 bases and J by 3 bases, with 12 bases between. CDR3 protein: CSASQDKHYEQYF. The CDR3 coding sequence is TGCAGTGCTAGTCAGGACAAACACTACGAGCAGTACTTC.

The chain recombines TRBV5-1 with TRBJ2-7; 7 bases agree with TRBD1. CDR3 size: 14 residues. Germline V lookup: CDR1 SGHRS, CDR2 YFSETQ. V lost 0 bases and J lost 4; bases outside the gene matches: 4. CDR3: CASSLGQGRYEQYF. In DNA form, the CDR3 reads TGCGCCAGCAGCTTGGGACAGGGTCGGTACGAGCAGTACTTC.

V gene TRBV2 combines with J gene TRBJ2-7, with D possibly being TRBD2 (7 bases). V was clipped by 5 bases and J by 4 bases, with 18 bases between them. The CDR3 consists of 15 residues. CDR1 and CDR2 from the germline V gene are SNHLY and FYNNEI. The chain's CDR3 is CASSFTGGLNYEQYF. The DNA of the CDR3 is TGTGCCAGCAGTTTCACGGGGGGCCTGAATTACGAGCAGTACTTC.

V and J are TRBV6-5 and TRBJ1-1; D is perhaps TRBD1 (6 bases). The CDR3 runs 14 residues. Between the trimmed V and J ends, which lost 7 bases and 1 base, there was a span of 13 bases. Per the germline V gene, CDR1 is MNHEY and CDR2 is SVGAGI. CDR3 nucleotide sequence: TGTGCCAGCACCAACCCCAGGGGGAACACTGAAGCTTTCTTT. It is translated as CASTNPRGNTEAFF.

A single count supports this clone. This rearrangement joins TRBV15 to TRBJ2-2; no clear D gene. There are 14 residues in the CDR3. Per the germline V gene, CDR1 is LNHNV and CDR2 is YYDKDF (reference sequence). Trimming cost V 0 bases and J 1 base, with 3 bases left between them. CDR3 loop: CATSRELNTGELFF. CDR3 DNA: TGTGCCACCAGCAGAGAACTGAACACCGGGGAGCTGTTTTTT.

This clone was observed a few times. V is TRBV6-2 or TRBV6-3 and J is TRBJ2-5, with 8 bases aligning to TRBD2. The germline V gene encodes CDR1 MNHEY and CDR2 SVGEGT. V lost 2 bases, J lost 3 bases, and 11 bases stayed unmatched. The CDR3 is made up of 17 amino acids. The CDR3 is CASSYRRLAGKKETQYF. CDR3 coding DNA: TGTGCCAGCAGTTACCGCCGTTTAGCGGGGAAGAAAGAGACCCAGTACTTC.

The gene calls are TRBV5-1 and TRBJ1-5; no reliable D call. Germline-derived CDR1 and CDR2 are SGHRS and YFSETQ. V was pared by 2 bases and J by 4 bases, with 13 bases between. This CDR3 is built from 15 residues. This CDR3 is CASSFDPGKNQPQHF. CDR3 bases: TGCGCCAGCAGCTTCGACCCGGGGAAAAATCAGCCCCAGCATTTT.

This clone was picked up one time. This chain links TRBV6-5 with TRBJ2-5, with D possibly matching TRBD1 (5 bases). From germline, CDR1 is MNHEY and CDR2 SVGAGI. V lost 7 bases to trimming and J lost 5 bases, with 14 bases between them. This CDR3 comprises 13 residues. The CDR3 region has the DNA TGTGCCAGCAAGTGGAGCAGGGTGGAGACCCAGTACTTC. This encodes CASKWSRVETQYF.

This clone was counted between two and nine times. The chain uses TRBV7-2 and TRBJ2-3; 7 positions agree with TRBD2. The germline gives CDR1 SGHTA, CDR2 FQGNSA. The CDR3 spans 14 residues. Trimming removed 2 bases from V and 6 bases from J; junction bases left unmatched: 5. CDR3 residues: CASSLLGAGDTQYF. DNA for the CDR3: TGTGCCAGCAGCTTACTCGGAGCGGGGGATACGCAGTATTTT. Full variable domain (rest looked up from reference TRBV7-2 and TRBJ2-3): GAGVSQSPSNKVTEKGKDVELRCDPISGHTALYWYRQSLGQGLEFLIYFQGNSAPDKSGLPSDRFSAERTGGSVSTLTIQRTQQEDSAVYLCASSLLGAGDTQYFGPGTRLTVL.

The rearrangement uses TRBV4-3 and TRBJ1-4; the D gene is possibly TRBD1 (6 bases). Germline V gene data show CDR1 as LGHNA and CDR2 as YSLEER. V was clipped by 4 bases and J by 7 bases, with 19 bases between them. CDR3 length equals 16 residues. CDR3 coding DNA: TGCGCCAGCAGCCTCAAGAGGGGGGGGCGCACTGAAAAACTGTTTTTT. Protein: CASSLKRGGRTEKLFF.

The genes are TRBV5-1 and TRBJ2-2; possibly TRBD1 for D (5 bases). V was pared by 3 bases and J by 1 base, with 7 bases between. This CDR3 has 14 amino acids. CDR1 SGHRS and CDR2 YFSETQ come from the germline V gene. The CDR3 nucleotides are TGCGCCAGCAGCTCGGACATGAACACCGGGGAGCTGTTTTTT. Translation gives CASSSDMNTGELFF.

The rearrangement joins TRBV5-1 to TRBJ1-4; tentatively, D is TRBD1 (5 bases). CDR3 length: 16 amino acids. V dropped 0 bases and J dropped 7 bases, with 16 bases sitting between them. The germline CDR1 and CDR2 sequences are SGHRS and YFSETQ. CDR3 in amino acids: CASSLDVSGEGEKLFF. Here the CDR3 DNA reads TGCGCCAGCAGCTTGGACGTTTCGGGGGAGGGTGAAAAACTGTTTTTT.

The chain uses TRBV7-2 and TRBJ2-7; TRBD2 matches 9 bases. V dropped 3 bases and J dropped 7; count of bases not matched to a gene: 7. This CDR3 has 14 residues. Germline loops: CDR1 SGHTA, CDR2 FQGNSA. This CDR3 reads CASSFGGGADEQYF. CDR3 nucleotides: TGTGCCAGCAGCTTTGGCGGGGGGGCGGATGAGCAGTACTTC. The whole variable domain, remainder taken from reference TRBV7-2 and TRBJ2-7, is GAGVSQSPSNKVTEKGKDVELRCDPISGHTALYWYRQSLGQGLEFLIYFQGNSAPDKSGLPSDRFSAERTGGSVSTLTIQRTQQEDSAVYLCASSFGGGADEQYFGPGTRLTVT.

In its sample, this clone was seen once. The rearrangement uses TRBV3-1 (or the pseudogene TRBV3-2) and TRBJ1-3; TRBD1 matches 8 bases. Germline V gives CDR1 LGHDT, CDR2 YNNKEL (reference sequence). V dropped 3 bases and J dropped 2; count of bases not matched to a gene: 6. The CDR3 is 16 residues long. The CDR3 loop is CASSQAGGRAGNTIYF. The DNA of the CDR3 is TGTGCCAGCAGCCAGGCAGGGGGCCGGGCTGGAAACACCATATATTTT.

This clone was recorded a few times. This chain joins TRBV7-9 and TRBJ1-6; D is ambiguous. CDR1 is SEHNR and CDR2 is FQNEAQ in the germline V gene (reference sequence). The length of the CDR3 is 16 residues. V lost 4 bases, J lost 12 bases, and 22 bases lay in between. Here the CDR3 reads CASSSPFTVVIRPLHF. DNA for the CDR3: TGTGCCAGCAGCTCCCCCTTTACAGTAGTAATTCGACCCCTCCACTTT.

This clone occurred many times. For the CDR3, the DNA is TGTGCCAGCAGCTTGGGTACAGGAACCTACGAGCAGTACTTC. It specifies CASSLGTGTYEQYF. The chain employs TRBV5-5 and TRBJ2-7; a possible D gene is TRBD1 (5 bases). This CDR3 is 14 amino acids long. The germline V and J ends were trimmed by 0 bases and 2 bases, with 9 bases remaining between them. Germline CDR1 SGHKS, CDR2 YYEKEE (reference sequence).

The chain recombines TRBV28 with TRBJ1-2; TRBD1 aligns across 8 bases. Germline lookup yields CDR1 MDHEN and CDR2 SYDVKM. This CDR3 region has 15 residues. The junction had 4 bases not matched to a gene; V was cut back by 3 bases and J by 1 base. For the CDR3, the DNA is TGTGCCAGCAGTTTCCAGACAGGGGTTAACTATGGCTACACCTTC. Translating it yields CASSFQTGVNYGYTF.

J is TRBJ1-3 and V is TRBV2, with D perhaps TRBD1 (6 bases). Trimming cost V 6 bases and J 2 bases, with 11 bases left between them. Germline loops: CDR1 SNHLY, CDR2 FYNNEI. The CDR3 has 14 residues. The CDR3 region has the DNA TGTGCCAGCAGGGAACAGGGTGCTGGAAACACCATATATTTT. Protein: CASREQGAGNTIYF.

V usage is TRBV2 and J usage is TRBJ2-7; D uncertain. The CDR3 sequence is 14 residues long. Germline V gene sequence: CDR1 SNHLY, CDR2 FYNNEI. The V gene lost 1 base and the J gene lost 12 bases, with 19 bases spanning the gap. Here the CDR3 reads CASSEDSTIIVLYF. CDR3 DNA sequence: TGTGCCAGCAGTGAAGACAGTACGATAATAGTTCTGTACTTC.

V is TRBV19 and J is TRBJ2-5; no clear D gene. The V gene lost 5 bases and the J gene lost 4 bases, with 8 bases spanning the gap. The CDR3 covers 12 residues. Germline CDR1 and CDR2: LNHDA and SQIVND (reference sequence). The CDR3 nucleotides read TGTGCCAGTAGTTTCAATTCAGAGACCCAGTACTTC. The encoded protein is CASSFNSETQYF.